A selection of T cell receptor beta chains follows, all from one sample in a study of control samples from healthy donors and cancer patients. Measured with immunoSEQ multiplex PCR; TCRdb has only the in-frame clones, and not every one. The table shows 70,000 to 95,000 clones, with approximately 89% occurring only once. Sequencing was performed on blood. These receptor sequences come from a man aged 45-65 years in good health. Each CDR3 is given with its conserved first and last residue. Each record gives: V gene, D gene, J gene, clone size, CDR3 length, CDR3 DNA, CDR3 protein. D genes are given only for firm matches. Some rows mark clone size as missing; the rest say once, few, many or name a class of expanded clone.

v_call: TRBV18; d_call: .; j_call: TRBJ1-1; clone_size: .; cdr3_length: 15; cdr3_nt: TGTGCCAGCTCACCAGTCACAGGGCAGAACACTGAAGCTTTCTTT; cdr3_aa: CASSPVTGQNTEAFF
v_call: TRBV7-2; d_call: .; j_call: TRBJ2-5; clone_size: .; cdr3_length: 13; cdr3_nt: TGTGCCAGCAGCCGACAGCTACAAGAGACCCAGTACTTC; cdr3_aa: CASSRQLQETQYF
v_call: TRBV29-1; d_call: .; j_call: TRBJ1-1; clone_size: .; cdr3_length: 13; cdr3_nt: TGCAGCCTGGAGGGGCCTGCTGGTCGCGAAGCTTTCTTT; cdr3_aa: CSLEGPAGREAFF
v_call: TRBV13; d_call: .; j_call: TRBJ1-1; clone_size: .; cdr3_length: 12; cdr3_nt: TGTGCCAGCAGCTTAGGTCGCACTGAAGCTTTCTTT; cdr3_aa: CASSLGRTEAFF
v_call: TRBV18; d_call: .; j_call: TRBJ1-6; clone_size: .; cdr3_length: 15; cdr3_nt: TGTGCCAGCTCACCTGGGCGCTCCTATAATTCACCCCTCCACTTT; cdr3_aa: CASSPGRSYNSPLHF
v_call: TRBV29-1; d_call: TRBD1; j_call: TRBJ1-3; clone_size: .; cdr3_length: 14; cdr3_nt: TGCAGCGTTGAGGAGGACAGGGCCGGGGACACCATATATTTT; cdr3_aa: CSVEEDRAGDTIYF
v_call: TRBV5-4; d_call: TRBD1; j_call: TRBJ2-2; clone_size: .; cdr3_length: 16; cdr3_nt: TGTGCCAGCAGCTTGGTAGGGGGCGTTAGTAGCGGGGAGCTGTTTTTT; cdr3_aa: CASSLVGGVSSGELFF
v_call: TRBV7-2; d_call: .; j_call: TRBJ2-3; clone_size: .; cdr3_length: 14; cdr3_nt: TGTGCCAGCAGCTCTACCGGGCTAGCAGATACGCAGTATTTT; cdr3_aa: CASSSTGLADTQYF
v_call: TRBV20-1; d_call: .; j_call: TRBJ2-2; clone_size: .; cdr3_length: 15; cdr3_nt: TGCAGTGCTAGTGAGGGCCAGGGGCTTGCCGGGGAGCTGTTTTTT; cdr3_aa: CSASEGQGLAGELFF
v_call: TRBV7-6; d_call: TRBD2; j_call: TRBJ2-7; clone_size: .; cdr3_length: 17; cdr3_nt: TGTGCCAGCAGCTCGGACCTAGCGGGAGGCCTCAAGTACGAGCAGTACTTC; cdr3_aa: CASSSDLAGGLKYEQYF
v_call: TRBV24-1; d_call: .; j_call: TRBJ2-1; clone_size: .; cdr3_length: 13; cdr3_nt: TGTGCCACCAGTGATTTGTCGGAGCTTGGGCAGTTCTTC; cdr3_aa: CATSDLSELGQFF
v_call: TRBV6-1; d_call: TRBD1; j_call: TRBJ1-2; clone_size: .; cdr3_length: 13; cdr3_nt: TGTGCCAGCAGTGACCCGACAGGGATTGGCTACACCTTC; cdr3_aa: CASSDPTGIGYTF
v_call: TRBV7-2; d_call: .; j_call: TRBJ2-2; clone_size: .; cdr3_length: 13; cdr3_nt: TGTGCCAGCAGCTTAAGGGAGACCGGGGAGCTGTTTTTT; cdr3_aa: CASSLRETGELFF
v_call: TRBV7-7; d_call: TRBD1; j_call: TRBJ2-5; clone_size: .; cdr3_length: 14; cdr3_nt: TGTGCCAGCAGCTCGAACAGGGGGTCGGAGACCCAGTACTTC; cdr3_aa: CASSSNRGSETQYF
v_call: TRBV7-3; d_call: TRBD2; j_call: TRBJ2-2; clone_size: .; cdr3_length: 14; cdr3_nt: TGTGCCAGCAGCTCTAGCGGGAACGGCGGGGAGCTGTTTTTT; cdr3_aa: CASSSSGNGGELFF
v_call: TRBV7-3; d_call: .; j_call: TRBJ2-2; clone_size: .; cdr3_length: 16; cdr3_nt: TGTGCCAGCAGCTTAGGGGTGGGAGGACTCTCCGGGGAGCTGTTTTTT; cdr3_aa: CASSLGVGGLSGELFF
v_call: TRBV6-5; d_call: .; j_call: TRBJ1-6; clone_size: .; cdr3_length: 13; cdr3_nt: TGTGCCAGCAGTTACTCCAGTAATTCACCCCTCCACTTT; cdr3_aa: CASSYSSNSPLHF
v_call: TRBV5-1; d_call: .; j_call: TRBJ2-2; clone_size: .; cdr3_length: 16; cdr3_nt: TGCGCCAGCAGCTTATATGGGGGCACGAACACCGGGGAGCTGTTTTTT; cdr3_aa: CASSLYGGTNTGELFF
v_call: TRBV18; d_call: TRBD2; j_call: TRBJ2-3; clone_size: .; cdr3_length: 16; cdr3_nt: TGTGCCAGCTCACCACCGACTAGCGGGAGGTGGGATACGCAGTATTTT; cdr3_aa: CASSPPTSGRWDTQYF
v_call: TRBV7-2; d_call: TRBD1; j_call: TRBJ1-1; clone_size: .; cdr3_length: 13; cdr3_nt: TGTGCCAGCAGCTTTGGGACAGCCTATGAAGCTTTCTTT; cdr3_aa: CASSFGTAYEAFF
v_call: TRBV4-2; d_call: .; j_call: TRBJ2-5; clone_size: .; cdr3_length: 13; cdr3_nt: TGTGCCAGCAGCCAAGACGTGCGGGCGACCCAGTACTTC; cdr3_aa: CASSQDVRATQYF
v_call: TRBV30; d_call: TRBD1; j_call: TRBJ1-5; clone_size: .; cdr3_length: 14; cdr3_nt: TGTGCCTGGAGTTTCGGACAGGGAAATCAGCCCCAGCATTTT; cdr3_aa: CAWSFGQGNQPQHF
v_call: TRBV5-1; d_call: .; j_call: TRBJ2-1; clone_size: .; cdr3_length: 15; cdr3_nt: TGCGCCAGCAGCTTGGACCCGAGCTCCTACAATGAGCAGTTCTTC; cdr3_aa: CASSLDPSSYNEQFF
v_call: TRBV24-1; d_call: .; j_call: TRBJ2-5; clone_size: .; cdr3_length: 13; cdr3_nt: TGTGCCACCAGTGATTTCGACCCCAAGACCCAGTACTTC; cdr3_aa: CATSDFDPKTQYF
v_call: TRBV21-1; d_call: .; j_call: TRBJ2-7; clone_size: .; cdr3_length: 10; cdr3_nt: TGTGCCAGCTTTGCCTTCGAGCAGTACTTC; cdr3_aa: CASFAFEQYF
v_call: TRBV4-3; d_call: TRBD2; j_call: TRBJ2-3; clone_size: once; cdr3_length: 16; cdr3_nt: TGCGCCAGCAGCCAAGAGGCCGGGGGGGCCACAGATACGCAGTATTTT; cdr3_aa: CASSQEAGGATDTQYF
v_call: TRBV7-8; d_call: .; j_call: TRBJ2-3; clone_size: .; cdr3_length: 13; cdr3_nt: TGTGCCAGCAGCCTCCCAGGCACAGATACGCAGTATTTT; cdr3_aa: CASSLPGTDTQYF
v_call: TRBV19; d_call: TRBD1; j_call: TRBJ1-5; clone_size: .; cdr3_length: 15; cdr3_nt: TGTGCCAGTAACAACGGACAGGCTTGGGAGCGGCCCCAGCATTTT; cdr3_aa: CASNNGQAWERPQHF
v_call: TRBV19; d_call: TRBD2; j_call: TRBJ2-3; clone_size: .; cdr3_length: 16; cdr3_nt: TGTGCCAGTAGTAGGTCGCTAGCGGGCATTGCAGATACGCAGTATTTT; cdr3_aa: CASSRSLAGIADTQYF
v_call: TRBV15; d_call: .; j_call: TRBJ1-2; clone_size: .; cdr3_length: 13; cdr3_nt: TGTGCCACCAGCCCCAGCGGGGTCCTAGGCTACACCTTC; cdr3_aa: CATSPSGVLGYTF
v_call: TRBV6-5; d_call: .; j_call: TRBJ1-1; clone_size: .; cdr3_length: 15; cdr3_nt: TGTGCCAGCATCCTCCTTCCGGGGGCCGGCACTGAAGCTTTCTTT; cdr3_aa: CASILLPGAGTEAFF
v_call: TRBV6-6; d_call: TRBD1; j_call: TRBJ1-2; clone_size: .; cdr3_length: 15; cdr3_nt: TGTGCCAGCAGTGACAAGTGGACAGGAACCTATGGCTACACCTTC; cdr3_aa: CASSDKWTGTYGYTF
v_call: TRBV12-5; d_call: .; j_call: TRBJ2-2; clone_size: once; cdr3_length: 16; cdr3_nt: TGTGCTAGTGGTGGGGGAGGACTAATGAACACCGGGGAGCTGTTTTTT; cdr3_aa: CASGGGGLMNTGELFF
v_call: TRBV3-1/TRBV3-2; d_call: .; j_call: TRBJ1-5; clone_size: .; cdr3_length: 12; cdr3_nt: TGTGCCAGCGGGACTAGCAATCAGCCCCAGCATTTT; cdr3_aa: CASGTSNQPQHF
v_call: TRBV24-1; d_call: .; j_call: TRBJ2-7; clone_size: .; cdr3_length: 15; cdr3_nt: TGTGCCACCAGTGACACGGGGGCCGGGGGCTACGAGCAGTACTTC; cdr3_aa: CATSDTGAGGYEQYF
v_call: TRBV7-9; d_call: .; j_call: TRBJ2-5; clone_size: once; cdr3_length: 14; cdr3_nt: TGTGCCAGCGGATCCGGGAGCGGGCAAGAGACCCAGTACTTC; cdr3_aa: CASGSGSGQETQYF
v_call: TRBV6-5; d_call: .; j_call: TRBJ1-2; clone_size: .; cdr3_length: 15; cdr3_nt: TGTGCCAGCAGCCGGGGACGGTTGTTTAACTATGGCTACACCTTC; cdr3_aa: CASSRGRLFNYGYTF
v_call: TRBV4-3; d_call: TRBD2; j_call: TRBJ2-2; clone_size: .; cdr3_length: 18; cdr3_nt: TGCGCCAGCAGCCAAGATTGGTCTAGCGGGGGTTGGACCGGGGAGCTGTTTTTT; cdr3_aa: CASSQDWSSGGWTGELFF
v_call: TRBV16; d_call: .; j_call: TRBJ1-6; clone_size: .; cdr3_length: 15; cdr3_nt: TGTGCCAGCAGCCAATCACGGCCAGATAATTCACCCCTCCACTTT; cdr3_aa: CASSQSRPDNSPLHF
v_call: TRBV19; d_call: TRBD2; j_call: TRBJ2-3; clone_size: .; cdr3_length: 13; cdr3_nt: TGTGCCAGTAGTACCCTACTAGCGGGGGGGCAGTATTTT; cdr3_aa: CASSTLLAGGQYF
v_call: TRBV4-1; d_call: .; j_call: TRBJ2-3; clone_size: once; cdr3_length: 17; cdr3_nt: TGCGCCAGCAGCCAAGATCGGGCCAGGGGAGAGGCAGATACGCAGTATTTT; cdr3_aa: CASSQDRARGEADTQYF
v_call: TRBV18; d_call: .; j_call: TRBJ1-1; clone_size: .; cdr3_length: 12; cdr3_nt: TGTGCCAGCAAGGTGGTGAACACTGAAGCTTTCTTT; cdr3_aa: CASKVVNTEAFF
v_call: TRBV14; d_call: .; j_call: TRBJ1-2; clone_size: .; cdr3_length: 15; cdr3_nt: TGTGCCAGCAGCCCATTGGACCTTCTGGAAAGGGGCTACACCTTC; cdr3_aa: CASSPLDLLERGYTF
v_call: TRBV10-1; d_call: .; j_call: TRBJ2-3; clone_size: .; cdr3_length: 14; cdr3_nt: TGCGCCAGCAGTGAGTCTCTAACTACAGATACGCAGTATTTT; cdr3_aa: CASSESLTTDTQYF
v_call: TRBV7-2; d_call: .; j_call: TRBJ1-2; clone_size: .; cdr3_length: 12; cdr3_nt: TGTGCCAGCAGCTTAGCTAACTATGGCTACACCTTC; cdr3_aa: CASSLANYGYTF
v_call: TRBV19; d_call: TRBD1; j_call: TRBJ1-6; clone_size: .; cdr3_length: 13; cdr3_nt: TGTGCCAGTAGAGACAGGGATAATTCACCCCTCCACTTT; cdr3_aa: CASRDRDNSPLHF
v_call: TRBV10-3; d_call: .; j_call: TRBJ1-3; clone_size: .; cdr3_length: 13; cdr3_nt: TGTGCCATCAGTGGGACATTAGGAAACACCATATATTTT; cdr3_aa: CAISGTLGNTIYF
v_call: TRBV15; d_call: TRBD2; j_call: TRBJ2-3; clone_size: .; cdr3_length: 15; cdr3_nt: TGTGCCACCAGCAGAGATGGGACTAGCTGGGATACGCAGTATTTT; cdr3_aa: CATSRDGTSWDTQYF
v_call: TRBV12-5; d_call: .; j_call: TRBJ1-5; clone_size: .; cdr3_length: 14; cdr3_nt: TGTGCTAGTGGTTTCTCAGGGATTAATCAGCCCCAGCATTTT; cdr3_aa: CASGFSGINQPQHF
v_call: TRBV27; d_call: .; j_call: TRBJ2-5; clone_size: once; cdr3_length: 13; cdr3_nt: TGTGCCAGCAGCCCCAGACGCGGGGAGACCCAGTACTTC; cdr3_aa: CASSPRRGETQYF
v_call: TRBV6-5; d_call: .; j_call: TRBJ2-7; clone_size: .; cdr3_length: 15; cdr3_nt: TGTGCCACATACTCGACGCAGCAGGGGATCAACGAGCAGTACTTC; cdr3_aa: CATYSTQQGINEQYF
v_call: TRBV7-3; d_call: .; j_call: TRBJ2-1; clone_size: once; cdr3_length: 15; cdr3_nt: TGTGCCAGCAGCCCCGGACTACCCTCCTACAATGAGCAGTTCTTC; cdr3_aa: CASSPGLPSYNEQFF
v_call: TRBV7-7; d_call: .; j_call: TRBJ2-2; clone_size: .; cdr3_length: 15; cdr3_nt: TGTGCTAGCAGCTTAGGTAGCGGAAACACCGGGGAGCTGTTTTTT; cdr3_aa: CASSLGSGNTGELFF
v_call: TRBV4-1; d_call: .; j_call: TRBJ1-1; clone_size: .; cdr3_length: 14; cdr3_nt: TGCGCCAGCAGCCAAACCCTAGGTAACACTGAAGCTTTCTTT; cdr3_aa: CASSQTLGNTEAFF